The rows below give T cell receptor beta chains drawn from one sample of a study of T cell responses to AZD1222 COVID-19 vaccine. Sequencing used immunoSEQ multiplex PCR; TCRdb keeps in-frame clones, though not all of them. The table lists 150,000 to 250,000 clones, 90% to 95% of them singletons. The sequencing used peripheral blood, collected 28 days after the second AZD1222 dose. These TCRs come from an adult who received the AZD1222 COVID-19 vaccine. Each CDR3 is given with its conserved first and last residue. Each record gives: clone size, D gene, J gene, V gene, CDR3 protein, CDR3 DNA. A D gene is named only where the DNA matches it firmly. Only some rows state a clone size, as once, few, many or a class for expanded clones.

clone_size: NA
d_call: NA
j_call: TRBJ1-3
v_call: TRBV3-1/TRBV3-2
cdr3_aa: CASSQDSIGTSGNTIYF
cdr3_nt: TGTGCCAGCAGCCAAGATTCAATAGGGACCTCTGGAAACACCATATATTTT

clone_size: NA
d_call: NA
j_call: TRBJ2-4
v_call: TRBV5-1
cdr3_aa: CASSWTEKNIQYF
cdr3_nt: TGCGCCAGCAGTTGGACTGAAAAAAACATTCAGTACTTC

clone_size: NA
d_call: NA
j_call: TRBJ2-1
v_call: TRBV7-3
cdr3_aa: CASSRGGAYNEQFF
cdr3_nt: TGTGCCAGCAGCCGAGGGGGTGCTTACAATGAGCAGTTCTTC

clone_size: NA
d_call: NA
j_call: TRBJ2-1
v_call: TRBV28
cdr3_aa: CASSLNYNEQFF
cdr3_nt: TGTGCCAGCAGTTTAAACTACAATGAGCAGTTCTTC

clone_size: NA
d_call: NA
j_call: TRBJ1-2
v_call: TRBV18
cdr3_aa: CASSPGLSLARGYGYTF
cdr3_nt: TGTGCCAGCTCACCGGGACTCAGCCTCGCAAGGGGGTATGGCTACACCTTC

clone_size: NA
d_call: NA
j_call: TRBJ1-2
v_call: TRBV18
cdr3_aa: CASSPDSSYGYTF
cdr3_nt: TGTGCCAGCTCACCAGACAGTTCCTATGGCTACACCTTC

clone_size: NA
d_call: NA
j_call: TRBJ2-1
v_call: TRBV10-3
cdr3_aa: CAISESGPPSSYNEQFF
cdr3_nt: TGTGCCATCAGTGAGTCAGGACCTCCGAGCTCCTACAATGAGCAGTTCTTC

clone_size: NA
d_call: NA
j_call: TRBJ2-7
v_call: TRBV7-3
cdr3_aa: CASSLYENGEQYF
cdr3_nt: TGTGCCAGCAGCTTATATGAGAACGGCGAGCAGTACTTC

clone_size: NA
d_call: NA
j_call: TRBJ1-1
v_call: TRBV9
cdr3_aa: CASSFTGHVNTEAFF
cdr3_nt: TGTGCCAGCAGCTTTACAGGCCACGTGAACACTGAAGCTTTCTTT

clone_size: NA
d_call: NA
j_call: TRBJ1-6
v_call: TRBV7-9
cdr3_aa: CASSERAVNDSPLHF
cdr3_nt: TGTGCCAGCAGCGAAAGGGCAGTTAATGATTCACCCCTCCACTTT

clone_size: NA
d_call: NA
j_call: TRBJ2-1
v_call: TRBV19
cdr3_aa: CASSITPGEWNEQFF
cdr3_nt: TGTGCCAGTAGTATAACACCGGGAGAATGGAATGAGCAGTTCTTC

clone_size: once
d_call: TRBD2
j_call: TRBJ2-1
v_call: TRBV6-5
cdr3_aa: CASSYGGVYNEQFF
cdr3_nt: TGTGCCAGCAGTTACGGGGGGGTATACAATGAGCAGTTCTTC

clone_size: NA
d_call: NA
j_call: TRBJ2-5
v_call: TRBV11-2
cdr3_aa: CASSLALERATQYF
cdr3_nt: TGTGCCAGCAGCTTAGCACTGGAAAGGGCGACCCAGTACTTC

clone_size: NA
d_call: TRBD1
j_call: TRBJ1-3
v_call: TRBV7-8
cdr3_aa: CASSRDRNSGNTIYF
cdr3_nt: TGTGCCAGCAGTCGGGACAGGAACTCTGGAAACACCATATATTTT

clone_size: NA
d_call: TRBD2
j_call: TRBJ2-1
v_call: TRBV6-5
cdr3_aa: CASIPLAGENIEQFF
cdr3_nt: TGTGCCAGCATTCCCCTAGCGGGAGAGAATATTGAGCAGTTCTTC

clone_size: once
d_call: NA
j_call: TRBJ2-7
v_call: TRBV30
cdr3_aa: CAWSIGGGSYEQYF
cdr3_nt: TGTGCCTGGAGTATAGGGGGGGGCTCCTACGAGCAGTACTTC

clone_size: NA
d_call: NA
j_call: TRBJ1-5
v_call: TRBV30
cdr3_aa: CAWSLKGQPQHF
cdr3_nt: TGTGCCTGGAGTTTAAAGGGTCAGCCCCAGCATTTT

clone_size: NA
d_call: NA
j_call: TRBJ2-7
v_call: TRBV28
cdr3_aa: CASEDHLGQYF
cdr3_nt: TGTGCCAGCGAAGACCACTTAGGGCAGTACTTC

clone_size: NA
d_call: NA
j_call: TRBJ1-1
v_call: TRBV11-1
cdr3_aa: CASRPQGVGTEAFF
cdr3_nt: TGTGCCAGCAGACCCCAGGGCGTCGGCACTGAAGCTTTCTTT

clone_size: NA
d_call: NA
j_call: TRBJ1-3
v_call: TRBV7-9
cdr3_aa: CASSGTFSGNTIYF
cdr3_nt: TGTGCCAGCAGCGGTACCTTCTCTGGAAACACCATATATTTT

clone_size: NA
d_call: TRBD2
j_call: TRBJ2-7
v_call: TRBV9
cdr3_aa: CASSRSGTYEQYF
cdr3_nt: TGTGCCAGCAGCCGTAGCGGGACCTACGAGCAGTACTTC

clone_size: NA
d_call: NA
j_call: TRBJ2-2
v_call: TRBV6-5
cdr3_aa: CASSYSVGAGELFF
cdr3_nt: TGTGCCAGCAGTTACTCGGTGGGCGCCGGGGAGCTGTTTTTT

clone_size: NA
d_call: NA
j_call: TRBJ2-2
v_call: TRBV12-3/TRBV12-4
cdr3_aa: CASKLGNTGELFF
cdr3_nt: TGTGCCAGCAAATTGGGGAACACCGGGGAGCTGTTTTTT

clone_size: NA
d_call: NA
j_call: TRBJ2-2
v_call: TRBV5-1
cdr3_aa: CASRLDSVGELFF
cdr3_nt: TGCGCCAGCAGATTGGATAGCGTCGGGGAGCTGTTTTTT

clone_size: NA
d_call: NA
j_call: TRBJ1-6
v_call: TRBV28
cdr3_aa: CASSPPGGYNSPLHF
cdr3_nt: TGTGCCAGCAGTCCCCCCGGAGGATATAATTCACCCCTCCACTTT

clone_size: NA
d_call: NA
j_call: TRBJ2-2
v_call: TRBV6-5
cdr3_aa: CASSLGYTGELFF
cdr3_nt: TGTGCCAGCAGTTTGGGGTACACCGGGGAGCTGTTTTTT

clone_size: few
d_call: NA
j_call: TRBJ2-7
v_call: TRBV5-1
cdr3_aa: CASSLEWGLESYEQYF
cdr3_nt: TGCGCCAGCAGCTTGGAGTGGGGACTCGAGTCCTACGAGCAGTACTTC

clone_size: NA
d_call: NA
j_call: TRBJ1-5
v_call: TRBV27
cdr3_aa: CASSLWGGFSNQPQHF
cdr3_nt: TGTGCCAGCAGTTTATGGGGGGGCTTTAGCAATCAGCCCCAGCATTTT

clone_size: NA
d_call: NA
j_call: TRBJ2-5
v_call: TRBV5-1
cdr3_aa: CASSPRGGGVETQYF
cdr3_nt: TGCGCCAGCAGCCCGCGAGGTGGGGGTGTAGAGACCCAGTACTTC

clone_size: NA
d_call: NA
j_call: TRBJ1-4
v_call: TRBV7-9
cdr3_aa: CASNPGQGHGSEKLFF
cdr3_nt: TGTGCCAGCAACCCAGGTCAGGGACATGGAAGTGAAAAACTGTTTTTT

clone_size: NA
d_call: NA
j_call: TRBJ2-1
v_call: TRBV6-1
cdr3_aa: CASSEVGGSYNEQFF
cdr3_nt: TGTGCCAGCAGTGAAGTCGGGGGCTCCTACAATGAGCAGTTCTTC

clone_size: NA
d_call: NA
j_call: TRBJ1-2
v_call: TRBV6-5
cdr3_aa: CASRLLAVNYGYTF
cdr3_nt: TGTGCCAGCAGGCTCCTGGCCGTGAACTATGGCTACACCTTC

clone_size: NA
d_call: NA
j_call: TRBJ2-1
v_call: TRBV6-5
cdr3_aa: CASSAMQRGPGEQFF
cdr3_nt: TGTGCCAGCAGCGCCATGCAACGGGGGCCGGGGGAGCAGTTCTTC

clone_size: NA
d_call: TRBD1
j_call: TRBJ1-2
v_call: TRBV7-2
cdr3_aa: CASSLEGQGPGYTF
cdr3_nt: TGTGCCAGCAGCTTAGAGGGACAGGGCCCTGGCTACACCTTC

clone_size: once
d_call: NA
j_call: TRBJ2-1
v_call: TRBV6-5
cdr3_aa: CASSPGDFYNEQFF
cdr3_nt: TGTGCCAGCAGTCCCGGGGACTTCTACAATGAGCAGTTCTTC

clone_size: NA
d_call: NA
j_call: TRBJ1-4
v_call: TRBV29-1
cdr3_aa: CSVGGWLANEKLFF
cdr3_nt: TGCAGCGTTGGGGGGTGGCTGGCTAATGAAAAACTGTTTTTT

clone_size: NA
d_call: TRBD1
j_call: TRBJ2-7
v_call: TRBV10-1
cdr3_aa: CASSEWDRPYEQYF
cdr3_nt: TGCGCCAGCAGTGAGTGGGACAGGCCCTACGAGCAGTACTTC

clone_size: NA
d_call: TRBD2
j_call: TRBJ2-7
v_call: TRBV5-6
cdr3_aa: CASSRTGTSGYEQYF
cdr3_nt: TGTGCCAGCAGCCGGACGGGGACTAGCGGATACGAGCAGTACTTC

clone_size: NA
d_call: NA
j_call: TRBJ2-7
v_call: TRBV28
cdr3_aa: CASSRHAGWTGEQYF
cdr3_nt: TGTGCCAGCAGCCGGCACGCGGGGTGGACAGGCGAGCAGTACTTC

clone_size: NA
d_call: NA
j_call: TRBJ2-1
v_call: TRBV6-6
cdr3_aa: CASSYSALRGYNEQFF
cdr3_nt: TGTGCCAGCAGTTACTCAGCCCTACGGGGGTACAATGAGCAGTTCTTC

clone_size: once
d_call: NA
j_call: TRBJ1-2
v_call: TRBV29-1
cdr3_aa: CSVEGALHPPDLYGYTF
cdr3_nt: TGCAGCGTTGAAGGGGCCTTACACCCCCCGGATTTATATGGCTACACCTTC

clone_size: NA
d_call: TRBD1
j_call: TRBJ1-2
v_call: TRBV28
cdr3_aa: CASRPRGQGMVYGYTF
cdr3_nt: TGTGCCAGCAGGCCCCGCGGACAGGGTATGGTGTATGGCTACACCTTC

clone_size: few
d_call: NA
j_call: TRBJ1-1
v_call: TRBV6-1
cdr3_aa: CASSEALGGTEAFF
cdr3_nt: TGTGCCAGCAGTGAAGCTTTGGGGGGCACTGAAGCTTTCTTT

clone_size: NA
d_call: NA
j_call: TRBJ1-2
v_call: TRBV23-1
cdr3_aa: CASSHPGGFRQGSMGYTF
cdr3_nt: TGCGCCAGCAGTCATCCCGGGGGGTTCCGCCAAGGGAGTATGGGCTACACCTTC

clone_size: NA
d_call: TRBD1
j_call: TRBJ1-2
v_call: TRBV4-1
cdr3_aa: CASSQLQGAYGYTF
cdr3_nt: TGCGCCAGCAGCCAACTACAGGGGGCCTATGGCTACACCTTC